The 10 T cell receptor beta chains given below trace back to one sample, sequenced in a study of CD8+ T cells in alopecia areata. Sequencing templates came from extracted RNA that was reverse transcribed into cDNA. Sequencing was performed with immunoSEQ multiplex PCR; in TCRdb, only in-frame clones are kept and a portion is missing. The sample holds about 110,000 clones, 45% to 70% seen once. The sequenced sample was CD8+ T cells sorted from blood. The receptors originated from a human donor in good health.

The table lists this clone with a few counts. The gene calls are TRBV9 and TRBJ1-5; perhaps TRBD1 as D (6 bases). Trimming left V 0 bases short and J 5 bases short, with 9 bases between. The CDR3 runs to 14 residues. The germline CDR1 and CDR2 sequences are SGDLS and YYNGEE. In nucleotides, the CDR3 is TGTGCCAGCAGCGTAGGGTCAGGGGATCAGCCCCAGCATTTT. Translation: CASSVGSGDQPQHF.

V usage is TRBV7-8 and J usage is TRBJ1-1; 7 nucleotides align to TRBD1. The CDR3 is made up of 15 amino acids. Germline V lookup: CDR1 SGHVS, CDR2 FQNEAQ. J lost 4 bases, V lost 7 bases, and 12 bases had no gene match. CDR3 bases: TGTGCCAGCACCCTTGGAAGGGGGCGCGGCACTGAAGCTTTCTTT. Translating gives CASTLGRGRGTEAFF.

The rearrangement joins TRBV5-1 to TRBJ2-7; D is undetermined. The CDR3 runs to 12 residues. V shed 4 bases and J shed 2 bases, with 7 bases lying between them. Germline V gene data show CDR1 as SGHRS and CDR2 as YFSETQ. CDR3 nucleotide sequence: TGCGCCAGCAGCCCGCCTACCTACGAGCAGTACTTC. This translates into CASSPPTYEQYF.

A few counts support this clone. This chain joins TRBV4-1 and TRBJ1-4; weak D call: TRBD1 (6 bases). The CDR3 consists of 16 residues. Deletions cut 1 base from V and 6 bases from J, with 15 bases between. Looked up from germline, CDR1 is MGHRA and CDR2 is YSYEKL. CDR3 sequence reads: CASSQGHRELDEKLFF. DNA for the CDR3: TGCGCCAGCAGCCAAGGTCACAGGGAACTCGATGAAAAACTGTTTTTT.

The chain employs TRBV29-1 and TRBJ1-1; no definite D call. CDR3 length equals 11 residues. Trimming took off 3 bases at V and 5 bases at J, with 7 bases between the two ends. Germline-derived CDR1 and CDR2 are SQVTM and ANQGSEA. CDR3 amino acids: CSVDWMTEAFF. CDR3 nucleotide sequence: TGCAGCGTTGATTGGATGACTGAAGCTTTCTTT.

J is TRBJ2-3 and V is TRBV5-1; D call uncertain. The CDR3 contains 14 residues. Germline-derived CDR1 and CDR2 are SGHRS and YFSETQ. The V gene lost 0 bases and the J gene lost 6 bases, with 11 bases spanning the gap. The DNA of the CDR3 is TGCGCCAGCAGCTTGGACAACCCCATGGATACGCAGTATTTT. It translates to CASSLDNPMDTQYF.

The chain employs TRBV4-1 and TRBJ2-7; 8 positions match TRBD1. After removal of 2 bases from V and 2 bases from J, the junction contained 2 bases not matched to a gene. Germline CDR1 MGHRA, CDR2 YSYEKL. CDR3 length equals 14 residues. The CDR3 sequence is CASSQLQGAYEQYF. In DNA form, the CDR3 reads TGCGCCAGCAGCCAATTACAGGGGGCCTACGAGCAGTACTTC.

This clone qualifies as medium-sized. This chain connects TRBV10-2 to TRBJ2-3; D is ambiguous. V was clipped by 4 bases and J by 2 bases, with 10 bases between them. The CDR3 is 14 residues long. Germline CDR1 WSHSY, CDR2 SAAADI. The CDR3 nucleotides are TGCGCCAGCAGTGGCACCGGAAACACAGATACGCAGTATTTT. Encoded protein: CASSGTGNTDTQYF.

The CDR3 region is CSVSQVSFPSGANVLTF. The CDR3 coding sequence is TGCAGCGTGTCACAGGTGTCCTTTCCCTCTGGGGCCAACGTCCTGACTTTC. The V gene is TRBV29-1, the J gene TRBJ2-6, with a possible D match to TRBD1 (5 bases). This CDR3 has 17 residues. The germline V gene encodes CDR1 SQVTM and CDR2 ANQGSEA. Trimming stripped 6 bases from V and 0 bases from J, with 18 bases between.

The chain joins TRBV11-2 to TRBJ2-5, with a weak D call TRBD1 (5 bases). Germline CDR1 and CDR2: SGHAT and FQNNGV. V lost 3 bases to trimming and J lost 7 bases, with 15 bases between them. The CDR3 runs to 14 residues. CDR3: CASSLSRVARTQYF. The CDR3 DNA sequence: TGTGCCAGCAGCTTGAGCAGGGTCGCACGGACCCAGTACTTC.